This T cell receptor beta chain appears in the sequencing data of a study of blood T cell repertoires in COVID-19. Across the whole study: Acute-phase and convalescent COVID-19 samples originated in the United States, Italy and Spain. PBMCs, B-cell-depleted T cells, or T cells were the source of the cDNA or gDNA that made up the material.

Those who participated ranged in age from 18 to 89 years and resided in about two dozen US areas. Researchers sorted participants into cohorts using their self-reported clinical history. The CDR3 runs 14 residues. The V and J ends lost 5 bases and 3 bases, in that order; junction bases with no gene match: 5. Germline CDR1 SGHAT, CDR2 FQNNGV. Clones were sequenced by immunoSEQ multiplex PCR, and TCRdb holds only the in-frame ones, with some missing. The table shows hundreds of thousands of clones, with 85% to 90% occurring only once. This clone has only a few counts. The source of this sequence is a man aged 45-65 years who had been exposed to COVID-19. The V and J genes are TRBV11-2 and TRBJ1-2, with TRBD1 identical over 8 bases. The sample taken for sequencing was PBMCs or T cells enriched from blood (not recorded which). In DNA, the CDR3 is TGTGCCAGCAGCGAGCAGGGGGCTTACTATGGCTACACCTTC. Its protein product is CASSEQGAYYGYTF.